This T cell receptor (beta chain) comes out of a study of T cells in Graves' hyperthyroidism and ophthalmopathy. Regarding the study as a whole: Through a model of 13 V-J features, ophthalmopathy was separated from stable hyperthyroidism.

Diagnosis rested on symptoms, serum thyroxine and TRAb, thyroid ultrasound, and orbital computed tomography. Amplification yielded TCR beta CDR3 regions, with RNA transcripts as the source. Researchers ran a first-round RT-PCR on the TCR CDR3 using the HTBI primer set. TCRdb reprocessed the multiplex PCR reads via MiXCR and lists one record per CDR3 protein. The data contain approximately 400,000 distinct CDR3 sequences, about 14% of them seen just once; the ten biggest clones take up approximately 27%. The CDR3 spans 14 residues. Germline lookup yields CDR1 MNHEY and CDR2 SMNVEV (reference sequence). With V trimmed by 2 bases and J by 4 bases, 0 bases remained unmatched. This clonotype was detected ten times or more. Its antigen is currently unknown.

This chain connects TRBV27 to TRBJ2-1, with TRBD1 identical over 9 bases. The sequence was obtained from a middle-aged man with Graves' ophthalmopathy. Input material: blood. CDR3 bases: TGTGCCAGCAGTTTAGGACAGGGGTACAATGAGCAGTTCTTC. Protein product: CASSLGQGYNEQFF.